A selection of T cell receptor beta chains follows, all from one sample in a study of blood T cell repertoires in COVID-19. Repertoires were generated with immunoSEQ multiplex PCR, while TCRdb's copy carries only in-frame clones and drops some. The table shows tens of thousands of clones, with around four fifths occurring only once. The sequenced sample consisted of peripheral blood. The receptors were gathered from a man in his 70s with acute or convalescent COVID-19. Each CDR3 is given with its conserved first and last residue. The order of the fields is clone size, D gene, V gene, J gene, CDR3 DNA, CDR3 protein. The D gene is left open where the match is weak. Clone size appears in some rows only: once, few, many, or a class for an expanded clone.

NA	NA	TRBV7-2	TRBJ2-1	TGTGCCAGCAGCTCTAGCGTCAATGAGCAGTTCTTC	CASSSSVNEQFF
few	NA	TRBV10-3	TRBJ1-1	TGTGCCATCAGTGAGTCTGTTAGGGAGGCTTTCTTT	CAISESVREAFF
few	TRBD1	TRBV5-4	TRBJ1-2	TGTGCCAGCAGCCGGGACAGGGAGAACTATGGCTACACCTTC	CASSRDRENYGYTF
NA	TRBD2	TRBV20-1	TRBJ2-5	TGCAGTGCTAGTATTCTAGCGGGAGGGGGTGTAGGACGGGAGACCCAGTACTTC	CSASILAGGGVGRETQYF
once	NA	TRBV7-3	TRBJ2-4	TGTGCCAGCAGCTTAACGGGGGGACTAGCCAAAAACATTCAGTACTTC	CASSLTGGLAKNIQYF
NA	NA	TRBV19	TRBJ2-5	TGTGCCAGTAGTATCCAGGAGACCCAGTACTTC	CASSIQETQYF
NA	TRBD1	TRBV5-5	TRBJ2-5	TGTGCCAGCAGCCCTGGCGTGAGGACAGGGTCAGAGACCCAGTACTTC	CASSPGVRTGSETQYF
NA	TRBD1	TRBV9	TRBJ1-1	TGTGCCAGCAGCGAGGGGGTGGGGACAGGGCGAACTGAAGCTTTCTTT	CASSEGVGTGRTEAFF
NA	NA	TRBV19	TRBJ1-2	TGTGCCAGTAGTCCCAAACCGGGACTTTTAGGCGGTGGCTACACCTTC	CASSPKPGLLGGGYTF
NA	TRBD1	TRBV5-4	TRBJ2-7	TGTGCCAGCAGCCGCGGCCGGACAGGGATGGGAGAGCAGTACTTC	CASSRGRTGMGEQYF
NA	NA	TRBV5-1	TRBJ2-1	TGCGCCAGCAGCTTGGGCGGGAACTCCTACAATGAGCAGTTCTTC	CASSLGGNSYNEQFF
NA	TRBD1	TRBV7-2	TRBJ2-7	TGTGCCAGCAGCTCCCAGGACAGGGGGTACGAGCAGTACTTC	CASSSQDRGYEQYF
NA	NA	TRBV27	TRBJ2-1	TGTGCCAGCAGTAACAACAGGGTGAGCTCCTACAATGAGCAGTTCTTC	CASSNNRVSSYNEQFF
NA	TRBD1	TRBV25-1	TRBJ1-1	TGTGCCAGCAAGGAGGGGGCAGCGGCTTTCTTT	CASKEGAAAFF
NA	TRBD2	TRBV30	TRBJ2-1	TGTGCCTGGACTGATCCGGGACTAGCGGGATACAATGAGCAGTTCTTC	CAWTDPGLAGYNEQFF
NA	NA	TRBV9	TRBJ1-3	TGTGCCAGCAGCGTAGCATCGGGGGATATTGGAAACACCATATATTTT	CASSVASGDIGNTIYF